Each of the 6 T cell receptor beta chains below was sequenced from the same sample in a study of CD8 T cells in Susac syndrome (dated 2019 in TCRdb). Library preparation employed the immunoSEQ multiplex PCR assay. RNA was extracted with the RNeasy kit and about 0.5 to 1 ug was reverse transcribed using random hexamers. The public reads were quality trimmed at Q25 with fastp and then assembled into clones with MiXCR by TCRdb, keeping productive beta chains. Under each unique CDR3 protein, matching rows form one entry showing the most common genes and DNA. This sample comprises 150,000 to 200,000 distinct CDR3 sequences, around 96% of them detected only once. The ten top clones hold 0.08% to 0.11% of the sample. Sequencing was done on a sample of CD4+ T cells from PBMCs. The receptors were sampled from a human donor in good health.

The chain carries TRBV24-1 and TRBJ1-2; the D is unclear. Germline V lookup: CDR1 KGHDR, CDR2 SFDVKD. The CDR3 is 11 amino acids. The V and J ends lost 9 bases and 6 bases respectively, with 10 bases between them. This chain's CDR3 is CATRWENGYTF. Here the CDR3 DNA reads TGTGCCACCCGGTGGGAGAATGGCTACACCTTC.

This rearrangement joins TRBV12-3 or TRBV12-4 to TRBJ2-7, with unresolved D. The CDR3 loop spans 11 amino acids. Trimming shortened V by 3 bases and J by 9 bases, and 9 bases separated the two germline ends. CDR3 loop: CASSLDGGQYF. The CDR3 DNA reads TGTGCCAGCAGTTTGGATGGCGGGCAGTACTTC.

The V and J genes are TRBV14 and TRBJ2-5; 13 nucleotides align to TRBD2. Germline V CDR1 and CDR2: SGHDN, FVKESK. The trim removed 8 bases at V and 2 bases at J, leaving 2 bases unmatched. There are 14 residues in the CDR3. The CDR3 is CASAGLAGQETQYF. In DNA, the CDR3 is TGTGCCAGCGCGGGACTAGCGGGGCAAGAGACCCAGTACTTC.

The rearrangement joins TRBV7-3 to TRBJ2-5; a possible D gene is TRBD2 (6 bases). This CDR3 spans 13 amino acids. Germline CDR1 reads SGHTA; CDR2 reads FQGTGA. Trimming pared 4 bases from V and 5 bases from J, leaving 11 bases between. The CDR3, as DNA: TGTGCCAGCAGCTCCGCGGGGTCGGAGACCCAGTACTTC. Its protein product is CASSSAGSETQYF.

The V gene is TRBV28, the J gene TRBJ2-7, with no clear D. This CDR3 is 16 amino acids long. Per germline, CDR1 MDHEN and CDR2 SYDVKM. V was pared by 7 bases and J by 0 bases, with 19 bases between. The CDR3 nucleotides read TGTGCCAGCACCCCCGTTGGCAGGTTTAGCTCCTACGAGCAGTACTTC. Residues: CASTPVGRFSSYEQYF.

The V gene is TRBV4-3, the J gene TRBJ2-4; D gene unclear. V shed 0 bases and J shed 0 bases, with 21 bases lying between them. This CDR3 is built from 20 residues. The germline V gene has CDR1 LGHNA and CDR2 YSLEER. CDR3 sequence: CASSQDTVASGLLAKNIQYF. CDR3 bases: TGCGCCAGCAGCCAAGATACGGTGGCTAGTGGGCTGCTAGCCAAAAACATTCAGTACTTC.